This T cell receptor beta chain was found in a study of T cells in Graves' hyperthyroidism and ophthalmopathy. There were TCR beta CDR3 regions amplified from RNA transcripts. An initial round of RT-PCR targeting the TCR CDR3 relied on the HTBI primer set. TCRdb re-derived calls from the multiplex PCR reads in MiXCR, one entry per CDR3 protein. The table includes 250,000 to 350,000 distinct CDR3 sequences, approximately 17% detected once. The sequenced sample consisted of blood. This sequence was found in a man under 40 with Graves' hyperthyroidism.

The CDR3 spells CASKKGGSYNEQFF. The CDR3 coding sequence is TGTGCCAGCAAGAAGGGAGGGTCCTACAATGAGCAGTTCTTC. The chain recombines TRBV14 with TRBJ2-1; TRBD2 matches 7 bases. V lost 7 bases and J lost 1; bases outside the gene matches: 4. The CDR3 is made up of 14 amino acids. The germline V gene has CDR1 SGHDN and CDR2 FVKESK.